The 10 T cell receptor beta chains below all came from one sample that was sequenced in a study of tissue T cells after allogeneic stem cell transplantation. TCRdb keeps only in-frame clones here, not all; method: immunoSEQ multiplex PCR. The data contain around 17,000 clones, roughly 70% of them singletons. Source material: spleen. All receptors come from a female BALB/c mouse in good health. The mouse line has the MHC haplotype H2-d.

Only a few counts were recorded for this clone. Gene labels here are mouse ones. The CDR3 goes on 1 residue after the read ends, and that part is filled in from the germline J gene. The rearrangement uses TRBV13-2 and TRBJ2-7; D is ambiguous. The CDR3 is 13 residues long. V was shortened by 4 bases and J by 0 bases, with 8 bases between the two germline ends. Germline V lookup: CDR1 NNHNN, CDR2 SYGAGS (reference sequence). The CDR3 spells CASGPGASYEQYF. The CDR3 bases that were read are TGTGCCAGCGGTCCTGGCGCCTCCTATGAACAGTAC.

Comments on this clone: The gene names here belong to mouse. With the read ending 1 residue before the CDR3 end, the germline J gene is used to fill in that end. V is TRBV13-1 and J is TRBJ2-7, with D unclear. Germline assignment: CDR1 NSHNY and CDR2 SYGAGN. The V end lost 0 bases, the J end lost 0 bases, and 10 bases lay between the germline ends. The CDR3 is 15 residues long. The DNA read from the CDR3 is TGTGCCAGCAGTGATGCGGGGAGGAGCTCCTATGAACAGTAC. It is translated as CASSDAGRSSYEQY. The complete CDR3 sequence is CASSDAGRSSYEQYF.

Remarks on this clone: Gene names and germline match the mouse. Read sequence stops 1 residue before the CDR3 end, and the germline J gene provides the missing end. The V call is TRBV4, the J call TRBJ1-1, with 8 bases that match TRBD1. Germline lookup yields CDR1 LGHDT and CDR2 YNNKQL (reference sequence). After removal of 5 bases from V and 1 base from J, the junction contained 6 bases not matched to a gene. The CDR3 has 15 residues. The CDR3 sequence: CASSASGTGNTEVFF. The CDR3 bases that were read are TGTGCCAGCAGCGCCTCCGGGACAGGGAACACAGAAGTCTTC.

This clone turned up a few times. Mouse gene names and germline throughout. The missing CDR3 end, 1 residue past where the read stops, is filled in from the germline J gene. This chain joins TRBV13-1 and TRBJ2-7, with 7 bases fitting TRBD2. The CDR3 sequence is 13 residues long. The junction had 1 base not matched to a gene; V was cut back by 1 base and J by 3 bases. Germline loops: CDR1 NSHNY, CDR2 SYGAGN. The CDR3 sequence is CASSDWGVYEQYF. The sequenced part of the CDR3 DNA is TGTGCCAGCAGTGATTGGGGGGTCTATGAACAGTAC.

Notes on this clone: The gene symbols are mouse symbols. From the germline J gene comes the end of the CDR3, since the read stops 1 residue before it. The chain recombines TRBV15 with TRBJ2-7; TRBD2 aligns across 10 bases. This CDR3 contains 12 residues. Germline V lookup: CDR1 SGHND, CDR2 FRSKSL. V shed 6 bases and J 7 bases; nucleotides not matched to a gene: 3. CDR3 bases read: TGTGCCAGCAGGACTGGGGGGAGGGAACAGTAC. Amino acid sequence: CASRTGGREQY. The full CDR3 protein reads CASRTGGREQYF.

Concerning this clone: All gene names here are mouse names. The read comes to an end 1 residue before the CDR3 does, leaving the germline J gene to fill in the end. The chain carries TRBV2 and TRBJ1-4; D is possibly TRBD1 (5 bases). With 2 bases removed from V and 0 bases from J, the gap between germline ends came to 7 bases. The CDR3 contains 15 residues. The V gene's germline CDR1 is LGHNA and CDR2 YSYQKL. CDR3 amino acids: CASSQRQISNERLFF. The DNA read from the CDR3 is TGTGCCAGCAGCCAAAGACAGATTTCCAACGAAAGATTATTT.

In its sample, this clone was seen once. Mouse names are used for the genes. The sequence runs out 1 residue before the end of the CDR3; the remainder is reconstructed from the germline J gene. The gene calls are TRBV20 and TRBJ2-4, with 9 nucleotides matching TRBD1. The ends lost 6 bases at V and 6 bases at J; junction bases unmatched: 4. The V gene's germline CDR1 is GFQATS and CDR2 STVNSAI. This CDR3 has 12 amino acids. CDR3 amino acids: CGAWTGENTLYF. CDR3 bases read: TGTGGTGCCTGGACAGGGGAGAACACCTTGTAC.

A note on this clone: The gene names here belong to mouse. The missing CDR3 end, 1 residue past where the read stops, is filled in from the germline J gene. The chain joins TRBV4 to TRBJ2-3; 12 bases agree with TRBD2. Germline CDR1 is LGHDT and CDR2 is YNNKQL (reference sequence). The CDR3 contains 16 residues. With V trimmed by 5 bases and J by 0 bases, 3 bases remained unmatched. The covered CDR3 bases are TGTGCCAGCAGCACCGGGACTGGGGGGAGTGCAGAAACGCTGTAT. It yields the protein CASSTGTGGSAETLY. The CDR3 reads in full as CASSTGTGGSAETLYF.

Regarding this clone: Gene and germline names: mouse. The read ends 1 residue early relative to the CDR3; the germline J gene fills the gap. The V gene is TRBV20, the J gene TRBJ2-4, with D unresolved. Trimming took 0 bases from V and 0 from J, leaving 4 bases between them. Germline CDR1 is GFQATS and CDR2 is STVNSAI. This CDR3 is 13 amino acids long. CDR3 amino acids: CGARETSQNTLYF. CDR3 DNA (partial): TGTGGTGCTAGGGAAACTAGTCAAAACACCTTGTAC.

As regards this clone: Gene names and germline match the mouse. CDR3 in amino acids: CGARGGQTYAEQFF. The CDR3 bases that were read are TGTGGTGCTAGGGGGGGACAGACCTATGCTGAGCAGTTC. This chain links TRBV20 with TRBJ2-1, with TRBD1 identical over 7 bases. The read terminates 1 residue before the CDR3 end, so the remaining end is supplied by the germline J gene. The V and J ends lost 1 base and 3 bases, in that order; junction bases with no gene match: 3. Germline CDR1 GFQATS, CDR2 STVNSAI. This CDR3 contains 14 residues.